The 6 T cell receptor beta chains presented below share a single source sample, sequenced in a study of T and B cells in COVID-19 patients. Each TRB amplification used about 250-550 ng of genomic DNA from blood. TRB rearrangements were amplified by multiplex PCR with BIOMED2 TRB-A/B primers. TCRdb redid the calling of the multiplex PCR reads with MiXCR, one entry per CDR3 protein. In the table there are around 21,000 distinct CDR3 sequences, under 35% of which are singletons. Sequencing used blood. These receptors all come from a human donor who had recovered from COVID-19.

This clonotype is judged medium-sized. DNA of the CDR3: TGTGCCAGCAGTTACCGGGACAGTCTGCCTTACGAGCAGTACTTC. Translation: CASSYRDSLPYEQYF. The genes are TRBV6-5 and TRBJ2-7, with 7 bases matching TRBD1. V shed 2 bases and J 4 bases; nucleotides not matched to a gene: 8. The CDR3 loop spans 15 amino acids. Germline V gene sequence: CDR1 MNHEY, CDR2 SVGAGI.

This clonotype has more than one count but fewer than ten. The rearrangement links TRBV24-1 to TRBJ2-2; D gene uncertain. The length of the CDR3 is 13 residues. Germline loops: CDR1 KGHDR, CDR2 SFDVKD. V lost 4 bases and J lost 6, with 8 bases in between. CDR3 coding DNA: TGTGCCACCAGTGAACGTTTGTCCGGGGAGCTGTTTTTT. This sequence encodes CATSERLSGELFF.

The sample holds one count of this clonotype. Possible read error: a much larger clone is one base away. The chain links TRBV15 to TRBJ1-6; D not certain. The CDR3 has 13 residues. The germline V gene has CDR1 LNHNV and CDR2 YYDKDF (reference sequence). The CDR3 DNA is TGTGCCACCTCACGAGACCTGTTTTCACCCCTCCGCTTT. Translating it yields CATSRDLFSPLRF. Together with reference TRBV15 and TRBJ1-6, the CDR3 gives the full variable domain: DAMVIQNPRYQVTQFGKPVTLSCSQTLNHNVMYWYQQKSSQAPKLLFHYYDKDFNNEADTPDNFQSRRPNTSFCFLDIRSPGLGDTAMYLCATSRDLFSPLRFGNGTRLTVT.

This clonotype is termed medium-sized. V and J are TRBV11-3 and TRBJ2-7; D call uncertain. CDR1 is SGHNT and CDR2 is YENEEA in the germline V gene. The V and J ends lost 1 base and 6 bases respectively, with 4 bases between them. The CDR3 consists of 11 residues. The CDR3 protein is CASSLGPEQYF. Here the CDR3 DNA reads TGTGCCAGCAGCTTAGGGCCCGAGCAGTACTTC.

This clonotype is judged medium-sized. The chain couples TRBV19 to TRBJ2-3; weak D call: TRBD2 (6 bases). The CDR3 extends over 15 amino acids. Germline CDR1 LNHDA, CDR2 SQIVND (reference sequence). The ends were cut back, 3 bases at V and 2 bases at J, with 12 bases in the middle. In DNA form, the CDR3 reads TGTGCCAGTAGTATCGCTAGCGACTACACAGATACGCAGTATTTT. Amino acids: CASSIASDYTDTQYF. The full variable domain, in which reference TRBV19 and TRBJ2-3 provide the parts outside the CDR3, is DGGITQSPKYLFRKEGQNVTLSCEQNLNHDAMYWYRQDPGQGLRLIYYSQIVNDFQKGDIAEGYSVSREKKESFPLTVTSAQKNPTAFYLCASSIASDYTDTQYFGPGTRLTVL.

This sequence joins TRBV10-3 and TRBJ1-1, with TRBD1 matching 10 bases. The CDR3 consists of 18 residues. The V gene end was trimmed by 3 bases and the J gene end by 4 bases; junction bases not matched to a gene: 14. CDR1 and CDR2 from the germline V gene are ENHRY and SYGVKD. CDR3 loop: CAISDPRGTGDERTEAFF. CDR3 bases: TGTGCCATCAGTGACCCCCGGGGGACAGGGGACGAACGCACTGAAGCTTTCTTT.